The TCR beta chain described here comes from a study of shared clonotypes between healthy human individuals. In the study overall: CD4 naive and CD4 memory each took three plates per donor, while CD8 naive took two and CD8 memory one.

This clone appeared once. Antigen: not known. Generated by immunoSEQ multiplex PCR, the TCRdb table keeps only in-frame clones and is missing some. The data contain 1.4 million to 1.5 million clones, about 96% of them singletons. Broader study findings: Since donors were few, the genetic and exposure-history diversity represented was limited. The study generally estimated greater richness for naive than memory subsets.

Every one of the donors was a Caucasian adult that lived in Nashville, Tennessee. The germline CDR1 and CDR2 sequences are SGDLS and YYNGEE. The CDR3 has 19 amino acids. V lost 4 bases, J lost 4 bases, and 17 bases stayed unmatched. This chain connects TRBV9 to TRBJ1-2; TRBD1 agrees at 12 bases. The sample taken for sequencing was naive CD4+ T cells sorted from blood. The subset was: CD45RA+ positively selected. This receptor was identified in a man aged 30 to 45 in good health. DNA of the CDR3: TGTGCCAGCAGCCCGCCCGGGGACAGGGGGCGCAGGGGTATCTATGGCTACACCTTC. It encodes CASSPPGDRGRRGIYGYTF. Supplemented by reference TRBV9 and TRBJ1-2, the full variable domain reads DSGVTQTPKHLITATGQRVTLRCSPRSGDLSVYWYQQSLDQGLQFLIQYYNGEERAKGNILERFSAQQFPDLHSELNLSSLELGDSALYFCASSPPGDRGRRGIYGYTFGSGTRLTVV.